This is a list of T cell receptor beta chains from one sample in a study of blood T cell repertoires in COVID-19. The protocol was immunoSEQ multiplex PCR, while the TCRdb copy is restricted to in-frame clones and leaves out a portion. Of fewer than 250,000 clones listed, about 91% are singletons. Sequencing was performed on PBMCs or T cells enriched from blood (not recorded which). These receptors were obtained from a woman aged 25-40 years with acute COVID-19. CDR3s include the opening cysteine and the closing phenylalanine or tryptophan. The order of the fields is CDR3 protein, J gene, V gene.

cdr3_aa: CASSYRQGVYNSPLHF
j_call: TRBJ1-6
v_call: TRBV6-5

cdr3_aa: CASSPGGQGSYEQYF
j_call: TRBJ2-7
v_call: TRBV18

cdr3_aa: CASSPRYEQYF
j_call: TRBJ2-7
v_call: TRBV6-2/TRBV6-3

cdr3_aa: CASSLTGGNAEAFF
j_call: TRBJ1-1
v_call: TRBV28

cdr3_aa: CASSLGTGRDTQYF
j_call: TRBJ2-3
v_call: TRBV18

cdr3_aa: CASSPETGVMNTEAFF
j_call: TRBJ1-1
v_call: TRBV7-6

cdr3_aa: CASSFWARQDTEAFF
j_call: TRBJ1-1
v_call: TRBV5-8

cdr3_aa: CASSLLFEETQYF
j_call: TRBJ2-5
v_call: TRBV5-1

cdr3_aa: CASSLNQGTGIDEQFF
j_call: TRBJ2-1
v_call: TRBV9

cdr3_aa: CASSQVRDSWPGELFF
j_call: TRBJ2-2
v_call: TRBV3-1/TRBV3-2

cdr3_aa: CASSLNSGGYSYEQYF
j_call: TRBJ2-7
v_call: TRBV5-5

cdr3_aa: CASSIEGRGWQPQHF
j_call: TRBJ1-5
v_call: TRBV19

cdr3_aa: CASNGGAWNEQFF
j_call: TRBJ2-1
v_call: TRBV2

cdr3_aa: CASSSGRENSPLHF
j_call: TRBJ1-6
v_call: TRBV6-5

cdr3_aa: CASSPHRAEAFF
j_call: TRBJ1-1
v_call: TRBV18

cdr3_aa: CASSPGTSGGTGELFF
j_call: TRBJ2-2
v_call: TRBV6-2/TRBV6-3

cdr3_aa: CASSLRWSAQETQYF
j_call: TRBJ2-5
v_call: TRBV7-7

cdr3_aa: CASSLDLQGGDTQYF
j_call: TRBJ2-3
v_call: TRBV7-9

cdr3_aa: CASSLGTSGGAVTDTQYF
j_call: TRBJ2-3
v_call: TRBV11-2

cdr3_aa: CASSSGTAGYEQYF
j_call: TRBJ2-7
v_call: TRBV11-3

cdr3_aa: CASRARGGDYGYTF
j_call: TRBJ1-2
v_call: TRBV6-5

cdr3_aa: CASSFTGDYGYTF
j_call: TRBJ1-2
v_call: TRBV7-2

cdr3_aa: CASSHYRARTNQPQHF
j_call: TRBJ1-5
v_call: TRBV7-8

cdr3_aa: CASSIDREGGETVNQPQHF
j_call: TRBJ1-5
v_call: TRBV19

cdr3_aa: CASTLGGNEKLFF
j_call: TRBJ1-4
v_call: TRBV12-3/TRBV12-4

cdr3_aa: CASNEQGAGEKLFF
j_call: TRBJ1-4
v_call: TRBV2

cdr3_aa: CASSPRRDSSYEQYF
j_call: TRBJ2-7
v_call: TRBV6-5

cdr3_aa: CASSLGTGDGYTF
j_call: TRBJ1-2
v_call: TRBV5-1

cdr3_aa: CASRAQITDYEQYF
j_call: TRBJ2-7
v_call: TRBV2

cdr3_aa: CASTDQGKGGYTF
j_call: TRBJ1-2
v_call: TRBV6-5

cdr3_aa: CAIRKQGWTNYGYTF
j_call: TRBJ1-2
v_call: TRBV10-3

cdr3_aa: CASSIAADRANTEAFF
j_call: TRBJ1-1
v_call: TRBV19

cdr3_aa: CASRLDSSTFSGNTIYF
j_call: TRBJ1-3
v_call: TRBV19

cdr3_aa: CASSQEGEGVSQETQYF
j_call: TRBJ2-5
v_call: TRBV4-1

cdr3_aa: CASSTWTGGRDEAFF
j_call: TRBJ1-1
v_call: TRBV6-5

cdr3_aa: CASSQERRGGGYTF
j_call: TRBJ1-2
v_call: TRBV4-3

cdr3_aa: CASSFMVAGGQETQYF
j_call: TRBJ2-5
v_call: TRBV7-9

cdr3_aa: CASSQASGVGYTF
j_call: TRBJ1-2
v_call: TRBV4-1

cdr3_aa: CASSTVVGGYGYTF
j_call: TRBJ1-2
v_call: TRBV19

cdr3_aa: CASWERGHRFYGYTF
j_call: TRBJ1-2
v_call: TRBV27

cdr3_aa: CASSQTRVARHEQFF
j_call: TRBJ2-1
v_call: TRBV5-1

cdr3_aa: CASSLGTSGDYNEQFF
j_call: TRBJ2-1
v_call: TRBV5-4